This T cell receptor (beta chain) emerged from a study of T cell responses to AZD1222 COVID-19 vaccine. The junction had 0 bases not matched to a gene; V was cut back by 1 base and J by 7 bases. CDR1 is SGHNT, CDR2 YYREEE, per germline (reference sequence). This CDR3 has 13 residues. Sequencing used immunoSEQ multiplex PCR; TCRdb keeps in-frame clones, though not all of them. The sample gives 140,000 to 150,000 clones, approximately 94% of which show up once; around 1.9% is in the top ten. This receptor was obtained from an adult in good health. The sample was peripheral blood, taken on day 0 of AZD1222 vaccination. V gene TRBV5-4 combines with J gene TRBJ1-4; 8 bases are shared with TRBD1. CDR3 in amino acids: CASSLTGGEKLFF. CDR3 coding DNA: TGTGCCAGCAGCTTGACAGGGGGTGAAAAACTGTTTTTT.